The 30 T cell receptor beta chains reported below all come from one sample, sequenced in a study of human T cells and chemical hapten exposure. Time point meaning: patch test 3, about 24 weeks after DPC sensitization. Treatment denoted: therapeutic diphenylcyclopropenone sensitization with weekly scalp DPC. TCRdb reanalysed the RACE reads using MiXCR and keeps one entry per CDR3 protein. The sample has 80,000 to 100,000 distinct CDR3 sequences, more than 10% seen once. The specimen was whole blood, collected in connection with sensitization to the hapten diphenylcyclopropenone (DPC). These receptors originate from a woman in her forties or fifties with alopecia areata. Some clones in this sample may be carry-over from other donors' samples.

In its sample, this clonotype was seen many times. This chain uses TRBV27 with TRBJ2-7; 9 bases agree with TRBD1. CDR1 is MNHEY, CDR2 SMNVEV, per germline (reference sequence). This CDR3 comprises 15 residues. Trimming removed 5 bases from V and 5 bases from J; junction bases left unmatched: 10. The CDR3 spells CASSRPGQGFNEQYF. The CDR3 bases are TGTGCCAGCAGTAGACCGGGACAGGGTTTTAACGAGCAGTACTTC.

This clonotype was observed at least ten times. DNA of the CDR3: TGTGCCAGCAGCCAGGGACTACCCTACGAGCAGTACTTC. Its translation: CASSQGLPYEQYF. The rearrangement uses TRBV3-1 and TRBJ2-7, with 7 positions matching TRBD2. Germline loops: CDR1 LGHDT, CDR2 YNNKEL (reference sequence). The CDR3 length is 13 residues. The V segment lost 3 bases and the J segment 2 bases; nucleotides outside the gene matches: 1.

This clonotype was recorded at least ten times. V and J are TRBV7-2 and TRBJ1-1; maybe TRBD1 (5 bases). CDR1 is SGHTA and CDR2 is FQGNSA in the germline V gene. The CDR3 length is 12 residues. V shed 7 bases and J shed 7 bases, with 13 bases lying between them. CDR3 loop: CASTLGRGEAFF. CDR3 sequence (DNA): TGTGCCAGCACCCTGGGGAGGGGTGAAGCTTTCTTT. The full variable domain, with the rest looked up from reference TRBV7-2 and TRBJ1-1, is GAGVSQSPSNKVTEKGKDVELRCDPISGHTALYWYRQSLGQGLEFLIYFQGNSAPDKSGLPSDRFSAERTGGSVSTLTIQRTQQEDSAVYLCASTLGRGEAFFGQGTRLTVV.

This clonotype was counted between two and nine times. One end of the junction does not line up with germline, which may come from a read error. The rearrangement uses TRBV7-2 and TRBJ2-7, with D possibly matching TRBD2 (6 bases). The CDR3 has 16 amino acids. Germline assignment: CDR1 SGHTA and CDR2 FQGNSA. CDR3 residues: CASSLGGPKVGGEQYF. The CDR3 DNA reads TGTGCCAGCAGTTTAGGTGGCCCCAAAGTGGGGGGCGAGCAGTACTTC.

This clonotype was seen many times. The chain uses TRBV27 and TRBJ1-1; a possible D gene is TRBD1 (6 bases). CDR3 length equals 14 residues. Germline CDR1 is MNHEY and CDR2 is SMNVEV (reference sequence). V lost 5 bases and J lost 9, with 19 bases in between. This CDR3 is CASSPNGGREKAFF. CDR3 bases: TGTGCCAGCAGTCCGAATGGGGGCAGGGAGAAAGCTTTCTTT.

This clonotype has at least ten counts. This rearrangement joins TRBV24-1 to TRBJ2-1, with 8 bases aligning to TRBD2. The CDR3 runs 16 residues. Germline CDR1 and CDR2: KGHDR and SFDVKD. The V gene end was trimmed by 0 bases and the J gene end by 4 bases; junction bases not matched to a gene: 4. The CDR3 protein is CATSDLGLAGYNEQFF. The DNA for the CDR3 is TGTGCCACCAGTGATTTGGGGCTAGCGGGTTACAATGAGCAGTTCTTC.

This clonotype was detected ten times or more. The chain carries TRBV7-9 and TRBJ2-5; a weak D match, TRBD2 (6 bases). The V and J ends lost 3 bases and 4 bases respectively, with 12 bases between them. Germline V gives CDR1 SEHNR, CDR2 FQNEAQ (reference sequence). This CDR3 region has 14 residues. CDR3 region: CASSFSRDGETQYF. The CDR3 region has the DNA TGTGCCAGCAGCTTTTCGCGGGACGGAGAGACCCAGTACTTC.

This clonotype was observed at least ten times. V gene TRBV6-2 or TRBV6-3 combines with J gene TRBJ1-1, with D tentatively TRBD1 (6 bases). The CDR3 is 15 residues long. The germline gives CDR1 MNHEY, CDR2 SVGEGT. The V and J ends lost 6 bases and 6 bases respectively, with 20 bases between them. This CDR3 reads CASSHNLQGGAEAFF. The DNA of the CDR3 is TGTGCCAGCAGCCACAACCTACAGGGTGGAGCTGAAGCTTTCTTT.

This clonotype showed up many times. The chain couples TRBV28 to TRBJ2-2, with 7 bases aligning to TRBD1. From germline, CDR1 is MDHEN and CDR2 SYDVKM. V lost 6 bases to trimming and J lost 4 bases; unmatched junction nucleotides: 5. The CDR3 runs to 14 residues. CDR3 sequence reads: CASRPGTATGELFF. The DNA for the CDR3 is TGTGCCAGCAGGCCCGGGACAGCCACCGGGGAGCTGTTTTTT.

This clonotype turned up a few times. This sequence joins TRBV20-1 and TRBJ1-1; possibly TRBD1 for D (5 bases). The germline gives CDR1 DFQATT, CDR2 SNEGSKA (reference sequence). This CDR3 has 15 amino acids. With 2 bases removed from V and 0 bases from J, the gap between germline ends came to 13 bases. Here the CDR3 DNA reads TGCAGTGCTAGATGGGGCCCTACCCTGAACACTGAAGCTTTCTTT. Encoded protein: CSARWGPTLNTEAFF.

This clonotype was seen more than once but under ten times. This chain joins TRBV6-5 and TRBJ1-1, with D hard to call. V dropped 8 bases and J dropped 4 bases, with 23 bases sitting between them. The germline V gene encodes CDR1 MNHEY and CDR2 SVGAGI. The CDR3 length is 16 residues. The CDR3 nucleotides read TGTGCCAGCGGTTTCTGGAAGTCTGCTGGTGGCACTGAAGCTTTCTTT. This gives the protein CASGFWKSAGGTEAFF.

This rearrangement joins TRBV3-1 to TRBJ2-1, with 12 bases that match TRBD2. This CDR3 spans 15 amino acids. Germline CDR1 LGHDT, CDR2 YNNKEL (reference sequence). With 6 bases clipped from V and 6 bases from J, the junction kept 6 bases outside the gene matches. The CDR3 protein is CASRRTSGTGNEQFF. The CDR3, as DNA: TGTGCCAGCAGGCGGACTAGCGGGACGGGCAATGAGCAGTTCTTC.

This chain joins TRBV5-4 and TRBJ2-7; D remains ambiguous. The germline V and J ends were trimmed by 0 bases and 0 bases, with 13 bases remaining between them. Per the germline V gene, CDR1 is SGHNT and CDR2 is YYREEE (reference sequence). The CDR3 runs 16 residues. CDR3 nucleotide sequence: TGTGCCAGCAGCTTGGAAGTGGGAACCAGCTCCTACGAGCAGTACTTC. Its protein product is CASSLEVGTSSYEQYF.

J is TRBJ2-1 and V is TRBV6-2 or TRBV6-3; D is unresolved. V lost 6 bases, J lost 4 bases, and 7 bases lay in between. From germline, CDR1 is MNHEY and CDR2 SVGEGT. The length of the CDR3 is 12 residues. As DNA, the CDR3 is TGTGCCAGCAGCCGTAGGTACAATGAGCAGTTCTTC. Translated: CASSRRYNEQFF.

CDR3 sequence reads: CATSRATGRSGNTIYF. CDR3 in DNA: TGTGCCACCAGCAGAGCGACAGGTCGCTCTGGAAACACCATATATTTT. The gene calls are TRBV15 and TRBJ1-3; the D gene is possibly TRBD1 (6 bases). Trimming removed 1 base from V and 0 bases from J, with 10 bases in between. The CDR3 is 16 residues long. Germline V gene sequence: CDR1 LNHNV, CDR2 YYDKDF (reference sequence). The full variable domain, rest sourced from reference TRBV15 and TRBJ1-3, is DAMVIQNPRYQVTQFGKPVTLSCSQTLNHNVMYWYQQKSSQAPKLLFHYYDKDFNNEADTPDNFQSRRPNTSFCFLDIRSPGLGDTAMYLCATSRATGRSGNTIYFGEGSWLTVV.

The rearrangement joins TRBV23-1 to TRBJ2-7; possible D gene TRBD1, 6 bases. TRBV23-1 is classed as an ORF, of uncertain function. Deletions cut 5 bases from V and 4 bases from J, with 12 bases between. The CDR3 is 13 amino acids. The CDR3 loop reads CASSLRDIYEQYF. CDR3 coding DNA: TGCGCCAGCAGTTTGAGGGACATATACGAGCAGTACTTC.

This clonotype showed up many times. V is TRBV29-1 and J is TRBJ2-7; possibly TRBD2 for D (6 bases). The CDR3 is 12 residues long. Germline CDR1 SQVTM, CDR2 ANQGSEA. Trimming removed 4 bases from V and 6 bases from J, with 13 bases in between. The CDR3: CSVVWGVGEQYF. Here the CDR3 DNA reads TGCAGCGTTGTGTGGGGGGTCGGCGAGCAGTACTTC.

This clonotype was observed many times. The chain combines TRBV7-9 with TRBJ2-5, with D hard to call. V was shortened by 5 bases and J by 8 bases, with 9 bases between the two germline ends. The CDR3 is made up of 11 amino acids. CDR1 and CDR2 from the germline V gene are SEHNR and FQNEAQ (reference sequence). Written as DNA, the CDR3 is TGTGCCAGCAGCCCCTCGGAAACCCAGTACTTC. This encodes CASSPSETQYF. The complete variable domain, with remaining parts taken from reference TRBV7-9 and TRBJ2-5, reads DTGVSQNPRHKITKRGQNVTFRCDPISEHNRLYWYRQTLGQGPEFLTYFQNEAQLEKSRLLSDRFSAERPKGSFSTLEIQRTEQGDSAMYLCASSPSETQYFGPGTRLLVL.

The CDR3, as DNA: TGTGCCAGCAGCACCGGGGCCTCCGTCAAGACACAAGAGACCCAGTACTTC. This codes for CASSTGASVKTQETQYF. The rearrangement links TRBV5-5 to TRBJ2-5; either TRBD1 or TRBD2 may supply D (5 bases each). Germline values: CDR1 SGHKS, CDR2 YYEKEE (reference sequence). The CDR3 consists of 17 residues. V was cut by 4 bases and J by 2 bases, with 21 bases left in between.

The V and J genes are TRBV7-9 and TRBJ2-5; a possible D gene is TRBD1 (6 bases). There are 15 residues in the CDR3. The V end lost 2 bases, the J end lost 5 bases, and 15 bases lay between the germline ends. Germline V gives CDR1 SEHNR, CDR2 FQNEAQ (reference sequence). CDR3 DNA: TGTGCCAGCAGCTTACGGCAGGGGAGCCATGAGACCCAGTACTTC. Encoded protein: CASSLRQGSHETQYF.

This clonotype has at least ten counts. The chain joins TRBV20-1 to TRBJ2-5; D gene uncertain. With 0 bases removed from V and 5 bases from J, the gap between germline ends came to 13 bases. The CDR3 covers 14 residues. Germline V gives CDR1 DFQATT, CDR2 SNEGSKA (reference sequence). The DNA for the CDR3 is TGCAGTGCTAGAGATAGTATGGCAGTGGAGACCCAGTACTTC. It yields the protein CSARDSMAVETQYF.

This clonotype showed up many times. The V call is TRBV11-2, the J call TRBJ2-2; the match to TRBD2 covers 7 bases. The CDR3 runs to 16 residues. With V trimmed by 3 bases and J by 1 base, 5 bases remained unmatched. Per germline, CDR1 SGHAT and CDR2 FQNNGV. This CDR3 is CASSFRLAQNTGELFF. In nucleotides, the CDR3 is TGTGCCAGCAGCTTCCGACTAGCTCAGAACACCGGGGAGCTGTTTTTT.

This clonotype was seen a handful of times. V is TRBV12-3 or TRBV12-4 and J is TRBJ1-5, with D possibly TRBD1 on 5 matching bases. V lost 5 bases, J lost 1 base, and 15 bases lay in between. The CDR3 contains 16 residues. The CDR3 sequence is CASSPGARESNQPQHF. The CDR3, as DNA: TGTGCCAGCAGTCCCGGGGCCCGAGAGAGCAATCAGCCCCAGCATTTT.

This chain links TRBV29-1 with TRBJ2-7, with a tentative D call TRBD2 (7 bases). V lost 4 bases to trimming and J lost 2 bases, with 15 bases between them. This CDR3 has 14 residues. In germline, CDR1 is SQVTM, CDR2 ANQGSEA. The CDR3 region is CSVAPEGGPYEQYF. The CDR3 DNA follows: TGCAGCGTTGCCCCCGAGGGGGGGCCCTACGAGCAGTACTTC.

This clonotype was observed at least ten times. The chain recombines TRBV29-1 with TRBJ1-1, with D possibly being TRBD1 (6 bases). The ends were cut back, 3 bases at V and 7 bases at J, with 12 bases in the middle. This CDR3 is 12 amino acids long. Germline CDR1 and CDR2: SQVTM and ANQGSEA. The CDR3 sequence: CSVERGAGEAFF. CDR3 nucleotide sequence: TGCAGCGTTGAGAGGGGGGCGGGTGAAGCTTTCTTT. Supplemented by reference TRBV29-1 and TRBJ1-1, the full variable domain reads SAVISQKPSRDICQRGTSLTIQCQVDSQVTMMFWYRQQPGQSLTLIATANQGSEATYESGFVIDKFPISRPNLTFSTLTVSNMSPEDSSIYLCSVERGAGEAFFGQGTRLTVV.

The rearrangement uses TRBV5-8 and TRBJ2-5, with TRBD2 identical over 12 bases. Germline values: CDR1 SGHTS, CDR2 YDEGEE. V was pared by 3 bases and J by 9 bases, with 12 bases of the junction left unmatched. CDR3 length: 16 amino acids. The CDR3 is CASSSLGLAGTVAQYF. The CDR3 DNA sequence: TGTGCCAGCAGCTCGCTCGGACTAGCGGGAACCGTGGCCCAGTACTTC. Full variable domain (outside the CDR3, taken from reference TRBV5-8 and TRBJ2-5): EAGVTQSPTHLIKTRGQQATLRCSPISGHTSVYWYQQALGLGLQFLLWYDEGEERNRGNFPPRFSGRQFPNYSSELNVNALELEDSALYLCASSSLGLAGTVAQYFGPGTRLLVL.

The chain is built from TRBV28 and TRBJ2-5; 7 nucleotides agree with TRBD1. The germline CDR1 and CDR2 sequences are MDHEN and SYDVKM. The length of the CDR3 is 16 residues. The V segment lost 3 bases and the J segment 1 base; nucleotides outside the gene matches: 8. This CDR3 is CASSFDRVWGQETQYF. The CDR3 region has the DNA TGTGCCAGCAGTTTCGACAGGGTCTGGGGCCAAGAGACCCAGTACTTC.

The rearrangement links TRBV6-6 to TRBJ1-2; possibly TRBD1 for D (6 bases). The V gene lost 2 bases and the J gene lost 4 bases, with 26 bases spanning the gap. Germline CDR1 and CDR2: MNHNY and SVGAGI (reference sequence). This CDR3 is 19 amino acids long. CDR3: CASSYGGEIGRRVGYGYTF. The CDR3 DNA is TGTGCCAGCAGTTACGGGGGCGAGATTGGACGGAGGGTTGGCTATGGCTACACCTTC.

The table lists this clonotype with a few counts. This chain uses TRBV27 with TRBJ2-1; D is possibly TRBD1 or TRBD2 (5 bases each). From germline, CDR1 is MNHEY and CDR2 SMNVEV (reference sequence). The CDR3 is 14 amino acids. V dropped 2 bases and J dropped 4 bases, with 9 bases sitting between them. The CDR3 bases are TGTGCCAGCAGTTTAGGGGCGGGTTACAATGAGCAGTTCTTC. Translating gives CASSLGAGYNEQFF.

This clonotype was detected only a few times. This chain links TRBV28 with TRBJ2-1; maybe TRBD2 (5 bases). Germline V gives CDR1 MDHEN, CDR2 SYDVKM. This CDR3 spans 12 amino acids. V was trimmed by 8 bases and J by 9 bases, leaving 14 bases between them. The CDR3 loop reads CASCLGLREQFF. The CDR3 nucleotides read TGTGCCAGCTGCCTCGGACTTCGTGAGCAGTTCTTC.